Listed here are 8 T cell receptor beta chains from one sample, sequenced in a study of cytomegalovirus exposure and HLA in healthy donors. The PCR contained 60 Vbeta and 13 Jbeta primers. Profiling relied on immunoSEQ multiplex PCR, and the TCRdb table lists in-frame clones only, not all of them. The sample consists of more than 80,000 clones, approximately 74% of them appearing once. The sequencing input was PBMCs. The receptors stem from a female donor in good health and CMV-seropositive.

The chain recombines TRBV7-3 with TRBJ2-3; the match to TRBD2 covers 8 bases. Trimming took 5 bases from V and 6 from J; bases not matched to a gene: 7. Germline CDR1 reads SGHTA; CDR2 reads FQGTGA. The CDR3 covers 14 residues. The CDR3 is CASSPGTRADTQYF. Here the CDR3 DNA reads TGTGCCAGCAGCCCGGGGACTAGAGCGGATACGCAGTATTTT.

The rearrangement joins TRBV5-1 to TRBJ1-1; 7 nucleotides match TRBD1. Germline V gene lookup returns CDR1 SGHRS and CDR2 YFSETQ. The V and J ends lost 3 bases and 5 bases, in that order; junction bases with no gene match: 7. The CDR3 contains 14 residues. CDR3 coding DNA: TGCGCCAGCAGCTCGGAACAGGGGCGGACTGAAGCTTTCTTT. This encodes CASSSEQGRTEAFF. Based on the CDR3 plus reference TRBV5-1 and TRBJ1-1, the full variable domain is KAGVTQTPRYLIKTRGQQVTLSCSPISGHRSVSWYQQTPGQGLQFLFEYFSETQRNKGNFPGRFSGRQFSNSRSEMNVSTLELGDSALYLCASSSEQGRTEAFFGQGTRLTVV.

The V and J genes are TRBV7-9 and TRBJ2-7; 7 bases align to TRBD1. The germline CDR1 and CDR2 sequences are SEHNR and FQNEAQ (reference sequence). V shed 3 bases, J shed 3 bases, and the junction held 14 bases outside the gene matches. CDR3 length equals 17 residues. The chain's CDR3 is CASSFRREGQRFYEQYF. In DNA, the CDR3 is TGTGCCAGCAGCTTCCGGCGCGAGGGACAGAGATTCTACGAGCAGTACTTC.

The chain is built from TRBV5-4 and TRBJ2-5; TRBD1 matches 7 bases. The J call may be wrong; the DNA end is better matched by TRBJ2-7. This CDR3 comprises 15 residues. The germline gives CDR1 SGHNT, CDR2 YYREEE (reference sequence). CDR3 residues: CASSLSGTASYEQYF. As DNA, the CDR3 is TGTGCCAGCAGCTTGTCCGGGACAGCCTCCTACGAGCAGTACTTC.

This chain uses TRBV28 with TRBJ2-7; D is perhaps TRBD1 (5 bases). The germline V and J ends were trimmed by 9 bases and 5 bases, with 20 bases remaining between them. Germline V CDR1 and CDR2: MDHEN, SYDVKM. The CDR3 runs 14 residues. CDR3 DNA sequence: TGTGCCAGTTGGGGCCCACCCCTAAAGGACGAGCAGTACTTC. Protein sequence: CASWGPPLKDEQYF.

This rearrangement joins TRBV10-3 to TRBJ2-7, with 13 bases lining up with TRBD2. Germline lookup yields CDR1 ENHRY and CDR2 SYGVKD. Trimming took 6 bases from V and 9 from J; bases not matched to a gene: 11. The CDR3 length is 15 residues. DNA for the CDR3: TGTGCCATCAGCGAGGGACTAGCGGGACCTCAGTTGCAGTACTTC. This sequence encodes CAISEGLAGPQLQYF.

V and J are TRBV6-5 and TRBJ1-6; a possible D gene is TRBD1 (5 bases). Germline V gene sequence: CDR1 MNHEY, CDR2 SVGAGI. V lost 7 bases to trimming and J lost 10 bases, with 17 bases between them. This CDR3 comprises 14 residues. The CDR3 coding sequence is TGTGCCAGCAAGGACAATCCTGTTACGTCACCCCTCCACTTT. It is translated as CASKDNPVTSPLHF.

The table lists this clone with a count of one. The chain links TRBV25-1 to TRBJ2-3, with 10 bases fitting TRBD2. The germline CDR1 and CDR2 sequences are MGHDK and SYGVNS. Trimming took 6 bases from V and 0 from J; bases not matched to a gene: 12. There are 18 residues in the CDR3. The CDR3 spells CASREAGGGHRSTDTQYF. CDR3 coding DNA: TGTGCCAGCAGAGAAGCGGGAGGGGGACATAGAAGCACAGATACGCAGTATTTT.